This is a list of T cell receptor beta chains from one sample in a study of technical replicates of blood from several donors. Method: immunoSEQ multiplex PCR; TCRdb's copy keeps in-frame clones and lacks some. The sample carries around 81,000 clones, more than 80% recorded once. The specimen sequenced was PBMCs. The receptors were gathered from a human donor in good health. Some clones in this sample may be carry-over from other donors' samples. The conserved cysteine and the conserved F or W are not part of the CDR3 here. The D gene is left open where the match is weak. Part of the rows lack a size; the others show once, few, many or a class for expanded clones.

V gene: TRBV5-1
clone size: NA
D gene: NA
CDR3 protein: ASLSGPSTDTQY

V gene: TRBV5-6
clone size: NA
D gene: NA
CDR3 protein: ASSLGGWGDGYT

V gene: TRBV6-1
clone size: NA
D gene: NA
CDR3 protein: ASRPRIAANTEAF

V gene: TRBV11-3
clone size: few
D gene: NA
CDR3 protein: ASSSHGNAGDTQY

V gene: TRBV5-1
clone size: once
D gene: NA
CDR3 protein: ASSSLATYNEQF

V gene: TRBV6-6
clone size: few
D gene: NA
CDR3 protein: ASSLGEYGYT

V gene: TRBV29-1
clone size: NA
D gene: NA
CDR3 protein: SVGRGYGYT

V gene: TRBV10-3
clone size: NA
D gene: TRBD1
CDR3 protein: ASRTGGLNTEAF

V gene: TRBV6-5
clone size: NA
D gene: TRBD1
CDR3 protein: ASSSGTGGGNTIY

V gene: TRBV7-6
clone size: NA
D gene: TRBD2
CDR3 protein: ASSLLRGGIYLYNEQF